This T cell receptor beta chain comes out of a study of shared clonotypes between healthy human individuals. Produced via immunoSEQ multiplex PCR; TCRdb's table is partial and in-frame only. The top ten clones hold under 2% of a sample with millions of clones, about 92% of them seen once. CD45RO-negative, CCR7-positively selected cells formed the naive CD8 fraction, excluding terminally differentiated effector memory CD45RA+ cells. The study, taken as a whole, reports: Estimated richness was generally greater in naive than memory subsets.

Worth noting for this clone: Its target is not known.

This receptor was taken from a man aged 18 to 35 in good health. Some clones in this sample may be carry-over from other donors' samples. Sample: naive CD8+ T cells from PBMCs.

The CDR3 region has the DNA TGTGCCAGCAGCGTAGTTCGGGACAGGGGAACCGGGGAGCTGTTTTTT. It specifies CASSVVRDRGTGELFF. The J gene is TRBJ2-2, the V gene TRBV9, with 10 positions matching TRBD1. V shed 0 bases and J 5 bases; nucleotides not matched to a gene: 4. Germline V gives CDR1 SGDLS, CDR2 YYNGEE. The CDR3 is made up of 16 amino acids.